The next 30 T cell receptor beta chains were all read from a single sample in a study of T cells in Graves' hyperthyroidism and ophthalmopathy. Using RNA transcripts as the source, TCR beta CDR3 regions were amplified. The HTBI primer set drove a first-round RT-PCR of the TCR CDR3. From the multiplex PCR reads, TCRdb called clonotypes with MiXCR, one entry per CDR3 protein. The top ten clones hold about 20% of a sample with about 380,000 distinct CDR3 sequences, roughly 14% of them seen once. Sample: blood. The receptor source for this set is a woman aged 25-40 years with Graves' ophthalmopathy.

The table lists this clonotype with many counts. V gene TRBV2 combines with J gene TRBJ2-5; D is perhaps TRBD2 (6 bases). The CDR3 is made up of 14 amino acids. Per germline, CDR1 SNHLY and CDR2 FYNNEI. With 5 bases removed from V and 4 bases from J, the gap between germline ends came to 14 bases. CDR3 bases: TGTGCCAGCAGTCCGGGACTCCGAAGAGAGACCCAGTACTTC. Protein sequence: CASSPGLRRETQYF.

At least ten counts were recorded for this clonotype. The chain couples TRBV7-2 to TRBJ1-2, with D perhaps matching TRBD1 (5 bases). V was trimmed by 1 base and J by 8 bases, leaving 17 bases between them. Per the germline V gene, CDR1 is SGHTA and CDR2 is FQGNSA. CDR3 length: 15 amino acids. The CDR3 sequence is CASSLEGPYSGGYTF. The CDR3 DNA reads TGTGCCAGCAGCTTAGAGGGGCCGTACAGCGGAGGCTACACCTTC.

This clonotype came up many times. This chain uses TRBV7-9 with TRBJ1-2, with D uncertain. The germline V gene encodes CDR1 SEHNR and CDR2 FQNEAQ (reference sequence). The V gene lost 5 bases and the J gene lost 0 bases, with 10 bases spanning the gap. CDR3 length equals 14 residues. CDR3 residues: CASSHSGPNYGYTF. The CDR3 nucleotides read TGTGCCAGCAGCCACTCGGGCCCTAACTATGGCTACACCTTC.

This clonotype was seen once. This sequence may be a read error, since a much larger clone differs from it by one base. V usage is TRBV27 and J usage is TRBJ1-6; D gene unclear. CDR1 is MNHEY and CDR2 is SMNVEV in the germline V gene (reference sequence). CDR3 size: 15 residues. CDR3 coding DNA: TGTGTCAGCAGTTTATCGGGAAACAATAATTCACCCCTCCACTTT. Translation: CVSSLSGNNNSPLHF.

This clonotype showed up many times. This chain uses TRBV28 with TRBJ1-3; D call uncertain. Germline values: CDR1 MDHEN, CDR2 SYDVKM. This CDR3 contains 17 residues. With 1 base removed from V and 0 bases from J, the gap between germline ends came to 13 bases. The CDR3: CASSLFGLGPSGNTIYF. The CDR3 DNA reads as TGTGCCAGCAGTTTATTTGGCCTGGGCCCCTCTGGAAACACCATATATTTT.

J is TRBJ2-2 and V is TRBV20-1, with 8 bases fitting TRBD2. In germline, CDR1 is DFQATT, CDR2 SNEGSKA (reference sequence). This CDR3 has 14 residues. Trimming removed 2 bases from V and 7 bases from J; junction bases left unmatched: 6. The CDR3 sequence: CSARSGGQGGELFF. The CDR3, as DNA: TGCAGTGCTAGATCGGGGGGGCAGGGCGGGGAGCTGTTTTTT.

The sample holds many counts of this clonotype. This rearrangement joins TRBV28 to TRBJ2-5; D ambiguous. From germline, CDR1 is MDHEN and CDR2 SYDVKM. The CDR3 has 14 amino acids. V dropped 5 bases and J dropped 5 bases, with 15 bases sitting between them. This chain's CDR3 is CASSPDLMQETQYF. In DNA, the CDR3 is TGTGCCAGCAGTCCGGACCTTATGCAGGAGACCCAGTACTTC.

This clonotype has at least ten counts. The V gene is TRBV18, the J gene TRBJ1-1; a possible D gene is TRBD1 (5 bases). This CDR3 has 12 amino acids. Trimming left V 4 bases short and J 11 bases short, with 14 bases between. Germline CDR1 KGHSH, CDR2 LQKENI. CDR3 protein: CASSRTPGDAFF. In DNA, the CDR3 is TGTGCCAGCTCACGGACTCCGGGGGACGCTTTCTTT. Supplemented by reference TRBV18 and TRBJ1-1, the full variable domain reads NAGVMQNPRHLVRRRGQEARLRCSPMKGHSHVYWYRQLPEEGLKFMVYLQKENIIDESGMPKERFSAEFPKEGPSILRIQQVVRGDSAAYFCASSRTPGDAFFGQGTRLTVV.

Many counts were recorded for this clonotype. The chain employs TRBV30 and TRBJ1-6; D possibly corresponds to TRBD1 (6 bases). V was pared by 0 bases and J by 7 bases, with 10 bases between. The germline V gene encodes CDR1 GTSNPN and CDR2 SVGIG (reference sequence). The CDR3 runs to 14 residues. The CDR3 reads CAWSVQGGNSPLHF. The DNA of the CDR3 is TGTGCCTGGAGTGTACAGGGAGGCAATTCACCCCTCCACTTT. The entire variable domain, with the rest obtained from reference TRBV30 and TRBJ1-6, is as follows: SQTIHQWPATLVQPVGSPLSLECTVEGTSNPNLYWYRQAAGRGLQLLFYSVGIGQISSEVPQNLSASRPQDRQFILSSKKLLLSDSGFYLCAWSVQGGNSPLHFGNGTRLTVT.

This clonotype was seen ten or more times. The V gene is TRBV7-2, the J gene TRBJ2-3, with 14 bases fitting TRBD2. This CDR3 is built from 15 residues. Germline V lookup: CDR1 SGHTA, CDR2 FQGNSA. After removal of 5 bases from V and 8 bases from J, the junction contained 6 bases not matched to a gene. CDR3 in DNA: TGTGCCAGCAGCCTGACTAGCGGGGGGGCCGTTACGCAGTATTTT. It is translated as CASSLTSGGAVTQYF.

This clonotype was observed at least ten times. This chain uses TRBV2 with TRBJ2-2; D is unclear. The V gene's germline CDR1 is SNHLY and CDR2 FYNNEI. The CDR3 loop spans 14 amino acids. Trimming left V 10 bases short and J 2 bases short, with 14 bases between. The CDR3 DNA is TGTGCCACCCAGCCGGACCTTAACACCGGGGAGCTGTTTTTT. Translated: CATQPDLNTGELFF.

Only a few counts were recorded for this clonotype. This chain links TRBV2 with TRBJ2-4; D gene uncertain. The CDR3 contains 14 residues. The V and J ends lost 5 bases and 3 bases respectively, with 11 bases between them. Per the germline V gene, CDR1 is SNHLY and CDR2 is FYNNEI. The CDR3 is CASSTGGYKNIQYF. As DNA, the CDR3 is TGTGCCAGCAGTACCGGCGGCTACAAAAACATTCAGTACTTC.

This clonotype was detected many times. This chain connects TRBV9 to TRBJ1-1; no clear D. The CDR3 covers 12 residues. V lost 0 bases, J lost 8 bases, and 8 bases lay in between. Germline V gene data show CDR1 as SGDLS and CDR2 as YYNGEE. The CDR3 nucleotides are TGTGCCAGCAGCGTAGGGGCTGGGGAAGCTTTCTTT. Translated: CASSVGAGEAFF.

This clonotype has at least ten counts. The chain joins TRBV28 to TRBJ2-5, with TRBD1 as a possible D gene (6 bases). V gave up 10 bases and J gave up 5 bases, with 14 bases separating them. Germline assignment: CDR1 MDHEN and CDR2 SYDVKM. The CDR3 loop spans 12 amino acids. The CDR3 sequence: CATISGVETQYF. The CDR3 DNA sequence: TGTGCCACAATATCAGGGGTGGAGACCCAGTACTTC.

This clonotype was counted at least ten times. CDR3 nucleotide sequence: TGCAGTGCTGGAGTGTCAAGTTGGGACACTGAAGCTTTCTTT. Its protein product is CSAGVSSWDTEAFF. This chain joins TRBV20-1 and TRBJ1-1, with no clear D. The germline V and J ends were trimmed by 5 bases and 3 bases, with 16 bases remaining between them. The V gene's germline CDR1 is DFQATT and CDR2 SNEGSKA (reference sequence). The CDR3 spans 14 residues.

This clonotype was seen repeatedly, ten times or more. The rearrangement joins TRBV7-9 to TRBJ2-1, with 8 bases identical to TRBD2. This CDR3 has 15 amino acids. V shed 5 bases, J shed 5 bases, and the junction held 8 bases outside the gene matches. Germline CDR1 is SEHNR and CDR2 is FQNEAQ (reference sequence). The CDR3: CASSRTSPRHNEQFF. As DNA, the CDR3 is TGTGCCAGCAGCCGGACTAGCCCACGACACAATGAGCAGTTCTTC.

This clonotype came up many times. The gene calls are TRBV2 and TRBJ2-7; D not resolved. Germline V gene lookup returns CDR1 SNHLY and CDR2 FYNNEI. With 4 bases removed from V and 2 bases from J, the gap between germline ends came to 9 bases. The CDR3 spans 13 residues. CDR3 sequence (DNA): TGTGCCAGCAGTGGTCAGCCCACCTACGAGCAGTACTTC. Protein product: CASSGQPTYEQYF.

This clonotype was observed many times. This rearrangement joins TRBV11-2 to TRBJ1-2; D unresolved. The CDR3 is made up of 14 amino acids. The V end was cut by 5 bases, the J end by 4 bases, with 14 bases between. Germline V gene sequence: CDR1 SGHAT, CDR2 FQNNGV. The DNA for the CDR3 is TGTGCCAGCAGCCCCGCGACCGCAGGCTATGGCTACACCTTC. Encoded protein: CASSPATAGYGYTF.

The table lists this clonotype with many counts. J is TRBJ1-1 and V is TRBV28; D not certain. V was trimmed by 5 bases and J by 7 bases, leaving 14 bases between them. This CDR3 spans 13 amino acids. Germline-derived CDR1 and CDR2 are MDHEN and SYDVKM. The CDR3 nucleotides are TGTGCCAGCAGTGAACAACCGGGTTATGAAGCTTTCTTT. Translating it yields CASSEQPGYEAFF.

This clonotype was counted at least ten times. V gene TRBV7-2 combines with J gene TRBJ1-1, with D perhaps TRBD1 (5 bases). Germline values: CDR1 SGHTA, CDR2 FQGNSA. V lost 0 bases and J lost 1, with 9 bases in between. The length of the CDR3 is 15 residues. The CDR3 reads CASSLAGGGNTEAFF. CDR3 nucleotides: TGTGCCAGCAGCTTAGCGGGCGGGGGGAACACTGAAGCTTTCTTT.

This clonotype was observed many times. V is TRBV7-9 and J is TRBJ2-3; maybe TRBD1 (5 bases). This CDR3 has 16 residues. The ends were cut back, 5 bases at V and 0 bases at J, with 15 bases in the middle. In germline, CDR1 is SEHNR, CDR2 FQNEAQ (reference sequence). For the CDR3, the DNA is TGTGCCAGCAGCCCAAGGGGCGGCCTAAGCACAGATACGCAGTATTTT. Protein sequence: CASSPRGGLSTDTQYF.

This clonotype has at least ten counts. The rearrangement links TRBV5-1 to TRBJ2-7; 7 nucleotides match TRBD2. Trimming took 5 bases from V and 2 from J; bases not matched to a gene: 4. Germline CDR1 is SGHRS and CDR2 is YFSETQ. The CDR3 consists of 13 residues. The CDR3 sequence is CASSRAGAYEQYF. In nucleotides, the CDR3 is TGCGCCAGCAGTCGGGCGGGAGCCTACGAGCAGTACTTC.

In its sample, this clonotype was seen many times. The chain uses TRBV20-1 and TRBJ1-2; TRBD1 might be the D (5 bases). Germline V gene data show CDR1 as DFQATT and CDR2 as SNEGSKA (reference sequence). Trimming left V 6 bases short and J 7 bases short, with 18 bases between. The CDR3 runs 13 residues. CDR3: CSAGPGGGSGYTF. The CDR3 DNA follows: TGCAGTGCCGGACCTGGGGGGGGTTCTGGCTACACCTTC.

The V gene is TRBV15, the J gene TRBJ2-2; D is ambiguous. The germline V gene encodes CDR1 LNHNV and CDR2 YYDKDF (reference sequence). This CDR3 has 12 amino acids. V was cut by 8 bases and J by 5 bases, with 9 bases left in between. The CDR3 nucleotides are TGTGCCACCGAAACCTTTACCGGGGAGCTGTTTTTT. Its translation: CATETFTGELFF.

This clonotype was counted ten times or more. The CDR3 is CASSLRTVNTEAFF. For the CDR3, the DNA is TGTGCCAGCAGTCTAAGGACGGTGAACACTGAAGCTTTCTTT. The chain is built from TRBV12-3 or TRBV12-4 and TRBJ1-1; no reliable D call. The V end was cut by 5 bases, the J end by 0 bases, with 10 bases between. The length of the CDR3 is 14 residues.

Ten or more counts support this clonotype. This chain connects TRBV28 to TRBJ1-6, with D unclear. Germline-derived CDR1 and CDR2 are MDHEN and SYDVKM. The CDR3 runs 14 residues. V gave up 4 bases and J gave up 7 bases, with 11 bases separating them. In DNA form, the CDR3 reads TGTGCCAGCAGTTCGGTGCCAGAAAATTCACCCCTCCACTTT. Translated: CASSSVPENSPLHF.

This clonotype showed up many times. The chain links TRBV5-5 to TRBJ2-2; no clear D gene. The CDR3 has 11 amino acids. Germline-derived CDR1 and CDR2 are SGHKS and YYEKEE (reference sequence). Trimming removed 7 bases from V and 10 bases from J, with 11 bases in between. Written as DNA, the CDR3 is TGTGCCAGCGGAACGCCGGTGGAGCTGTTTTTT. Translation gives CASGTPVELFF.

In its sample, this clonotype was seen a few times. The chain recombines TRBV7-3 with TRBJ2-1, with D perhaps TRBD2 (6 bases). The length of the CDR3 is 16 residues. CDR1 and CDR2 (germline): SGHTA, FQGTGA. V lost 5 bases and J 8 bases, leaving 22 bases between the germline ends. CDR3 sequence (DNA): TGTGCCAGCAGCCCTACGGGAGTCCGTTCTGCCGATGAGCAGTTCTTC. Translation gives CASSPTGVRSADEQFF.

This clonotype has at least ten counts. The genes are TRBV11-3 and TRBJ1-5; D is undetermined. The CDR3 extends over 14 amino acids. Germline CDR1 reads SGHNT; CDR2 reads YENEEA. V was pared by 5 bases and J by 7 bases, with 15 bases between. The CDR3 region is CASSNPRGGQPQHF. The DNA for the CDR3 is TGTGCCAGCAGCAACCCACGAGGTGGACAGCCCCAGCATTTT.

The chain uses TRBV6-1 and TRBJ1-6, with no clear D. The germline CDR1 and CDR2 sequences are MNHNS and SASEGT. V lost 2 bases, J lost 4 bases, and 9 bases lay in between. This CDR3 region has 15 residues. This CDR3 is CASSEFAVYNSPLHF. The CDR3 DNA reads TGTGCCAGCAGTGAATTCGCCGTATATAATTCACCCCTCCACTTT.